Listed below are T cell receptor beta chains from one sample, sequenced in a study of CDR3 diversity in severe acne. One entry per CDR3 protein results from TCRdb running MiXCR on the PCR reads. The sample has about 98,000 distinct CDR3 sequences, 51% seen once; the top ten hold under 15%. Sequenced: blood. The receptors were sampled from a male donor with acne. Each CDR3 is given with its conserved first and last residue. D genes are given only for firm matches. Not every row has a clone size; where given, it reads once, few, many or a size class.

d_gene: NA; abundance: many; v_gene: TRBV2; j_gene: TRBJ2-2; CDR3aa: CASSDEATGELFF; CDR3nt: TGTGCCAGCAGTGATGAAGCCACCGGGGAGCTGTTTTTT
d_gene: NA; abundance: NA; v_gene: TRBV25-1; j_gene: TRBJ2-7; CDR3aa: CASSGGGSYEQYF; CDR3nt: TGTGCCAGCAGTGGTGGAGGGTCCTACGAGCAGTACTTC
d_gene: TRBD2; abundance: NA; v_gene: TRBV2; j_gene: TRBJ2-7; CDR3aa: CATHASGGYEQYF; CDR3nt: TGTGCCACCCATGCTAGCGGAGGATACGAGCAGTACTTC
d_gene: TRBD1; abundance: NA; v_gene: TRBV29-1; j_gene: TRBJ1-1; CDR3aa: CSATGQGEINTEAFF; CDR3nt: TGCAGCGCCACCGGACAGGGGGAGATAAACACTGAAGCTTTCTTT
d_gene: TRBD1; abundance: many; v_gene: TRBV2; j_gene: TRBJ2-2; CDR3aa: CASINTGTANTGELFF; CDR3nt: TGTGCCAGCATTAACACCGGGACAGCTAACACCGGGGAGCTGTTTTTT
d_gene: NA; abundance: medium-sized; v_gene: TRBV7-2; j_gene: TRBJ2-3; CDR3aa: CASSFGGQSTDTQYF; CDR3nt: TGTGCCAGCAGCTTCGGGGGTCAATCCACAGATACGCAGTATTTT
d_gene: NA; abundance: NA; v_gene: TRBV6-5; j_gene: TRBJ1-4; CDR3aa: CASSYGGAMGEKLFF; CDR3nt: TGTGCCAGCAGTTACGGGGGGGCGATGGGGGAAAAACTGTTTTTT
d_gene: NA; abundance: NA; v_gene: TRBV4-3; j_gene: TRBJ1-6; CDR3aa: CASSQDGQGTNSPLHF; CDR3nt: TGCGCCAGCAGCCAAGATGGGCAGGGGACGAATTCACCCCTCCACTTT
d_gene: NA; abundance: few; v_gene: TRBV11-3; j_gene: TRBJ1-1; CDR3aa: CASSSAPEAFF; CDR3nt: TGTGCCAGCAGCTCCGCCCCAGAAGCTTTCTTT
d_gene: NA; abundance: many; v_gene: TRBV7-9; j_gene: TRBJ2-7; CDR3aa: CASSSSTVNEQYF; CDR3nt: TGTGCCAGCAGTTCGTCGACAGTGAACGAGCAGTACTTC
d_gene: NA; abundance: few; v_gene: TRBV10-1; j_gene: TRBJ1-1; CDR3aa: CASSVGLNTEAFF; CDR3nt: TGCGCCAGCAGTGTAGGCCTGAACACTGAAGCTTTCTTT
d_gene: NA; abundance: many; v_gene: TRBV7-2; j_gene: TRBJ1-1; CDR3aa: CASTFGLEAFF; CDR3nt: TGTGCCAGCACCTTTGGTCTTGAAGCTTTCTTT
d_gene: TRBD2; abundance: medium-sized; v_gene: TRBV20-1; j_gene: TRBJ2-1; CDR3aa: CSARAPGLAGYNEQFF; CDR3nt: TGCAGTGCTAGAGCTCCGGGACTAGCCGGCTACAATGAGCAGTTCTTC
d_gene: NA; abundance: NA; v_gene: TRBV27; j_gene: TRBJ1-1; CDR3aa: CASSPTDDLTKAFF; CDR3nt: TGTGCCAGCAGCCCGACAGACGACCTCACTAAAGCTTTCTTT
d_gene: NA; abundance: once; v_gene: TRBV19; j_gene: TRBJ1-1; CDR3aa: CASSTPAGAFF; CDR3nt: TGTGCCAGTAGTACGCCAGCGGGAGCTTTCTTT
d_gene: TRBD2; abundance: NA; v_gene: TRBV11-2; j_gene: TRBJ2-5; CDR3aa: CASSLWGGNQETQYF; CDR3nt: TGTGCCAGCAGCTTATGGGGGGGGAATCAAGAGACCCAGTACTTC
d_gene: TRBD2; abundance: NA; v_gene: TRBV15; j_gene: TRBJ2-3; CDR3aa: CATSRERELDTQYF; CDR3nt: TGTGCCACCAGCAGAGAGCGGGAGTTGGATACGCAGTATTTT
d_gene: NA; abundance: NA; v_gene: TRBV7-8; j_gene: TRBJ2-3; CDR3aa: CASSYSEGSYTQYF; CDR3nt: TGTGCCAGCAGCTATAGTGAGGGTTCATATACGCAGTATTTT
d_gene: NA; abundance: medium-sized; v_gene: TRBV10-3; j_gene: TRBJ1-5; CDR3aa: CAISELPGGEGNQPQHF; CDR3nt: TGTGCCATCAGTGAGCTGCCGGGGGGCGAGGGCAATCAGCCCCAGCATTTT
d_gene: NA; abundance: many; v_gene: TRBV6-1; j_gene: TRBJ1-4; CDR3aa: CASSDPAATNEKLFF; CDR3nt: TGTGCCAGCAGTGACCCAGCAGCAACTAATGAAAAACTGTTTTTT
d_gene: TRBD1; abundance: NA; v_gene: TRBV7-8; j_gene: TRBJ2-7; CDR3aa: CASSLAGTGAYEQYF; CDR3nt: TGTGCCAGCAGCTTAGCCGGGACAGGGGCCTACGAGCAGTACTTC
d_gene: TRBD1; abundance: NA; v_gene: TRBV6-5; j_gene: TRBJ2-1; CDR3aa: CASSYSTGTGNNEQFF; CDR3nt: TGTGCCAGCAGTTACTCGACCGGGACAGGGAACAATGAGCAGTTCTTC
d_gene: TRBD2; abundance: few; v_gene: TRBV7-6; j_gene: TRBJ2-1; CDR3aa: CASSTGLADHEQFF; CDR3nt: TGTGCCAGCAGCACCGGACTAGCAGATCATGAGCAGTTCTTC
d_gene: NA; abundance: NA; v_gene: TRBV27; j_gene: TRBJ2-1; CDR3aa: CASSNSTSPYNEQFF; CDR3nt: TGTGCCAGCAGTAACTCCACTAGCCCCTACAATGAGCAGTTCTTC
d_gene: NA; abundance: NA; v_gene: TRBV19; j_gene: TRBJ1-5; CDR3aa: CASSIGQFNQPQHF; CDR3nt: TGTGCCAGTAGTATAGGACAGTTTAATCAGCCCCAGCATTTT
d_gene: TRBD2; abundance: NA; v_gene: TRBV20-1; j_gene: TRBJ2-5; CDR3aa: CSARDVTSGRGIETQYF; CDR3nt: TGCAGTGCTAGAGATGTAACTAGCGGGAGGGGCATAGAGACCCAGTACTTC
d_gene: NA; abundance: NA; v_gene: TRBV7-3; j_gene: TRBJ2-6; CDR3aa: CASSSLGSGANVLTF; CDR3nt: TGTGCCAGCAGTTCTCTGGGATCCGGGGCCAACGTCCTGACTTTC
d_gene: TRBD2; abundance: NA; v_gene: TRBV14; j_gene: TRBJ2-3; CDR3aa: CASSPTSGARHTQYF; CDR3nt: TGTGCCAGCAGCCCCACTAGCGGGGCACGACATACGCAGTATTTT
d_gene: NA; abundance: few; v_gene: TRBV6-4; j_gene: TRBJ1-5; CDR3aa: CATRGWIYSNQPQHF; CDR3nt: TGTGCCACCCGGGGGTGGATTTATAGCAATCAGCCCCAGCATTTT
d_gene: NA; abundance: NA; v_gene: TRBV19; j_gene: TRBJ2-5; CDR3aa: CASSIVTGTLETQYF; CDR3nt: TGTGCCAGTAGTATCGTAACAGGTACCTTGGAGACCCAGTACTTC
d_gene: NA; abundance: few; v_gene: TRBV25-1; j_gene: TRBJ2-5; CDR3aa: CASSGGLDGETQYF; CDR3nt: TGTGCCAGCAGTGGGGGGCTTGACGGAGAGACCCAGTACTTC
d_gene: NA; abundance: NA; v_gene: TRBV7-2; j_gene: TRBJ2-7; CDR3aa: CASSRDPSYEQYF; CDR3nt: TGTGCCAGCAGCAGGGACCCGTCCTACGAGCAGTACTTC
d_gene: NA; abundance: many; v_gene: TRBV29-1; j_gene: TRBJ2-7; CDR3aa: CSVEDRTVPYEQYF; CDR3nt: TGCAGCGTTGAAGATAGGACAGTCCCCTACGAGCAGTACTTC
d_gene: TRBD1; abundance: many; v_gene: TRBV13; j_gene: TRBJ1-2; CDR3aa: CASSGGTGYYGYTF; CDR3nt: TGTGCCAGCAGCGGGGGGACAGGGTACTATGGCTACACCTTC
d_gene: NA; abundance: few; v_gene: TRBV15; j_gene: TRBJ1-6; CDR3aa: CATSRTDDLSYNSPLHF; CDR3nt: TGTGCCACCAGCAGGACAGACGATCTGTCCTATAATTCACCCCTCCACTTT
d_gene: TRBD2; abundance: medium-sized; v_gene: TRBV2; j_gene: TRBJ2-5; CDR3aa: CTSGRGETQYF; CDR3nt: TGTACAAGCGGGAGAGGTGAGACCCAGTACTTC
d_gene: TRBD1; abundance: NA; v_gene: TRBV7-2; j_gene: TRBJ2-7; CDR3aa: CASSLLYSGQGVCEQYF; CDR3nt: TGTGCCAGCAGCTTATTATACTCGGGACAGGGGGTATGCGAGCAGTACTTC
d_gene: NA; abundance: few; v_gene: TRBV4-1; j_gene: TRBJ2-2; CDR3aa: CASSQESGENTGELFF; CDR3nt: TGCGCCAGCAGCCAAGAATCAGGGGAGAACACCGGGGAGCTGTTTTTT
d_gene: NA; abundance: NA; v_gene: TRBV15; j_gene: TRBJ1-5; CDR3aa: CATSRDQGQPQHF; CDR3nt: TGTGCCACCAGCAGAGATCAAGGACAGCCCCAGCATTTT
d_gene: NA; abundance: NA; v_gene: TRBV11-2; j_gene: TRBJ1-5; CDR3aa: CASSLFEDQPQHF; CDR3nt: TGTGCCAGCAGCTTATTTGAGGATCAGCCCCAGCATTTT
d_gene: TRBD2; abundance: NA; v_gene: TRBV20-1; j_gene: TRBJ2-3; CDR3aa: CSAQTLAGRVTDTQYF; CDR3nt: TGCAGTGCTCAAACTCTAGCAGGGAGGGTGACAGATACGCAGTATTTT
d_gene: NA; abundance: many; v_gene: TRBV5-4; j_gene: TRBJ1-2; CDR3aa: CASSLWTEGYTF; CDR3nt: TGTGCCAGCAGCTTATGGACGGAGGGCTACACCTTC
d_gene: NA; abundance: medium-sized; v_gene: TRBV5-8; j_gene: TRBJ2-1; CDR3aa: CASSPILYDEQFF; CDR3nt: TGTGCCAGCAGCCCCATCCTTTATGATGAGCAGTTCTTC
d_gene: NA; abundance: NA; v_gene: TRBV7-3; j_gene: TRBJ1-1; CDR3aa: CASSLMITEAEAFF; CDR3nt: TGTGCCAGCAGCTTAATGATAACGGAAGCTGAAGCTTTCTTT
d_gene: TRBD1; abundance: NA; v_gene: TRBV27; j_gene: TRBJ1-3; CDR3aa: CASSFTGGSGNTIYF; CDR3nt: TGTGCCAGCAGTTTTACAGGGGGCTCTGGAAACACCATATATTTT
d_gene: NA; abundance: once; v_gene: TRBV19; j_gene: TRBJ2-5; CDR3aa: CASSGGAAETQYF; CDR3nt: TGTGCCAGTAGTGGCGGGGCGGCAGAGACCCAGTACTTC
d_gene: NA; abundance: NA; v_gene: TRBV2; j_gene: TRBJ1-3; CDR3aa: CASMREGSSGNTIYF; CDR3nt: TGTGCCAGCATGAGGGAGGGGAGCTCTGGAAACACCATATATTTT
d_gene: TRBD1; abundance: once; v_gene: TRBV24-1; j_gene: TRBJ2-5; CDR3aa: CATSGRQGFETQYF; CDR3nt: TGTGCCACCAGTGGAAGACAGGGCTTCGAGACCCAGTACTTC